This section outlines one T cell receptor beta chain sequence together with its context. In this sample, this clone turned up once. The antigen it binds to is not known. Base qualities are missing; no much larger clone stands one base away. Sorted unstimulated T cells and proliferating T cells recovered from mixed lymphocyte reactions were subjected to TCRbeta CDR3 sequencing. Fresh whole blood from roughly 10 HLA-typed healthy donors was used to isolate PBMCs. To map where alloreactive clones came from, unstimulated CD4+ regulatory T cells were FACS-sorted. Looking up the germline V gene (reference sequence) yields CDR1 MNHEY and CDR2 SMNVEV. The CDR3, from cysteine to phenylalanine, totals 12 residues. Only the CDR3 region is kept as DNA, spanning 36 bases read in frame from base 1. Trimming removed 6 bases from V and 6 bases from J, leaving 8 bases between the germline ends. Library generation was performed with the immunoSEQ multiplex PCR assay. Approximately 93,000 TCR templates per sample were assayed by the deep sequencing platform. Genomic DNA extracted from sorted T cells was the material used for TCRbeta CDR3 sequencing. Under the source paper's analysis protocol: The R programming language was used for clonal analysis of TCRbeta CDR3 data. Comparing unstimulated samples against CFSE-low samples taken after the reaction was how alloreactive CD4+ and CD8+ clones were defined. Regulatory or non-regulatory origin was assigned to alloreactive CD4+ clones by matching of sequences to sorted unstimulated Treg and non-Treg repertoires. The table was pulled from immuneACCESS by TCRdb, which kept in-frame rearrangements only. Such tables lose some clones; where checked, under half of the loss comes from unresolved V genes, and the rest has no known cause. V and J calls plus clone size are reproduced from that table; the DNA served to infer D and trimming. The sample data list approximately 110,000 clones, and under 95% of these were observed just once. Of the sample, 0.6% to 0.8% falls within the top ten clones.

The entry originates in a study of siplizumab effects on memory and regulatory T cells (dated by TCRdb to about 2019). The study in broad terms: The effect of the anti-CD2 antibody siplizumab on alloreactive T-cell subsets was examined in allogeneic mixed lymphocyte reactions constructed from human PBMCs. Broad study findings and their caveats: Whether proliferating Tregs from siplizumab cultures were suppressive was not functionally confirmed. Because sequences below about 10^-5 frequency were poorly captured, only a minor fraction of alloreactive clones could be mapped to unstimulated subsets. The cumulative frequency of alloreactive sequences traceable to unstimulated CD4+ memory T cells was significantly reduced by siplizumab. Of the alloreactive CD4+ clones that could be mapped, the Treg-derived share averaged 68.8% with siplizumab compared with around 27% in control reactions. A naive or memory phenotype could not be assigned to roughly 75-96% of proliferating CD4+ or CD8+ clones. Compared with memory T cells, unstimulated naive T cells appeared more diverse, and naive cells seemed to make a substantial contribution to the alloresponse.

The chain joins TRBV27 to TRBJ2-2; the D assignment is uncertain and may be TRBD1 or TRBD2, with 5 bases supporting each. Input material: Tregs sorted from blood. The source is a human donor in good health. The sequence in DNA is TGTGCCAGCAGGGGGGTTCCCGGGGAGCTGTTTTTT. Protein translation: CASRGVPGELFF.